The 23 T cell receptor beta chains given below trace back to one sample, sequenced in a study of cytomegalovirus exposure and HLA in healthy donors. Primers for the PCR totalled 60 Vbeta and 13 Jbeta. Here immunoSEQ multiplex PCR was the method, and the copy in TCRdb shows in-frame clones only, minus some. The table shows about 140,000 clones, with roughly 66% occurring only once. Input material: PBMCs. The receptors stem from a woman aged 60 to 75 in good health and CMV-seronegative.

The chain uses TRBV5-4 and TRBJ2-5, with 7 bases matching TRBD2. Germline CDR1 reads SGHNT; CDR2 reads YYREEE (reference sequence). J was trimmed by 5 bases and V by 4 bases; bases with no gene match: 14. The CDR3 has 16 residues. Here the CDR3 DNA reads TGTGCCAGCAGCAAGGAGCTGGCTTTGGGGGGGGAGACCCAGTACTTC. Translated, it gives CASSKELALGGETQYF.

This clone is a singleton in its sample. V is TRBV9 and J is TRBJ2-5, with 8 bases identical to TRBD2. The CDR3 totals 16 residues. The V segment lost 4 bases and the J segment 2 bases; nucleotides outside the gene matches: 10. Germline-derived CDR1 and CDR2 are SGDLS and YYNGEE. CDR3 nucleotide sequence: TGTGCCAGCAGCATTACCGGGACTAGGAGACAAGAGACCCAGTACTTC. Protein product: CASSITGTRRQETQYF. Together with reference TRBV9 and TRBJ2-5, the CDR3 gives the full variable domain: DSGVTQTPKHLITATGQRVTLRCSPRSGDLSVYWYQQSLDQGLQFLIQYYNGEERAKGNILERFSAQQFPDLHSELNLSSLELGDSALYFCASSITGTRRQETQYFGPGTRLLVL.

The chain links TRBV15 to TRBJ2-5; TRBD2 agrees at 14 bases. Germline V gene data show CDR1 as LNHNV and CDR2 as YYDKDF (reference sequence). The J segment lost 5 bases and the V segment lost 6 bases, leaving 8 bases of the junction unmatched. The CDR3 totals 16 residues. The CDR3 spells CATRKTSGGAWETQYF. DNA of the CDR3: TGTGCCACCAGGAAGACTAGCGGGGGGGCCTGGGAGACCCAGTACTTC.

The chain is built from TRBV7-2 and TRBJ2-5; 7 positions agree with TRBD2. This CDR3 has 15 residues. Per germline, CDR1 SGHTA and CDR2 FQGNSA. Trimming took 4 bases from V and 2 from J; bases not matched to a gene: 7. CDR3 loop: CASSYGSGGQETQYF. DNA of the CDR3: TGTGCCAGCAGCTACGGGTCGGGGGGACAAGAGACCCAGTACTTC. The whole variable domain, filled in from reference TRBV7-2 and TRBJ2-5, reads GAGVSQSPSNKVTEKGKDVELRCDPISGHTALYWYRQSLGQGLEFLIYFQGNSAPDKSGLPSDRFSAERTGGSVSTLTIQRTQQEDSAVYLCASSYGSGGQETQYFGPGTRLLVL.

The chain combines TRBV18 with TRBJ2-7; 9 nucleotides match TRBD1. With 3 bases clipped from V and 6 bases from J, the junction kept 6 bases outside the gene matches. In germline, CDR1 is KGHSH, CDR2 LQKENI. The CDR3 spans 14 residues. The CDR3 DNA reads TGTGCCAGCTCACCCCGGACAGGGGTGACCGAGCAGTACTTC. It is translated as CASSPRTGVTEQYF.

The genes are TRBV6-5 and TRBJ2-4, with D maybe TRBD2 (5 bases). CDR1 and CDR2 from the germline V gene are MNHEY and SVGAGI. The V gene lost 6 bases and the J gene lost 1 base, with 13 bases spanning the gap. The CDR3 totals 15 residues. CDR3 bases: TGTGCCAGCAGGCGGTCTTGGGAGGCCAAAAACATTCAGTACTTC. This translates into CASRRSWEAKNIQYF.

The J gene is TRBJ1-3, the V gene TRBV7-3, with TRBD1 identical over 8 bases. The V and J ends lost 1 base and 8 bases, in that order; junction bases with no gene match: 1. Germline V gene lookup returns CDR1 SGHTA and CDR2 FQGTGA. The length of the CDR3 is 13 residues. The CDR3 reads CASSLNRGDTIYF. For the CDR3, the DNA is TGTGCCAGCAGCTTAAACAGGGGGGACACCATATATTTT.

The rearrangement uses TRBV5-6 and TRBJ1-6, with D tentatively TRBD1 (6 bases). The CDR3 extends over 13 amino acids. Germline V gene data show CDR1 as SGHDT and CDR2 as YYEEEE. Trimming cost V 6 bases and J 10 bases, with 14 bases left between them. CDR3 region: CASKPPGQSPLHF. The DNA for the CDR3 is TGTGCCAGCAAGCCTCCCGGACAGTCACCCCTCCACTTT.

The J gene is TRBJ2-5, the V gene TRBV5-4; 9 nucleotides line up with TRBD2. Germline V gene lookup returns CDR1 SGHNT and CDR2 YYREEE (reference sequence). The CDR3 length is 17 residues. V was clipped by 4 bases and J by 2 bases; unmatched bases: 12. The CDR3 sequence: CASSAALAGPKQETQYF. In DNA form, the CDR3 reads TGTGCCAGCAGCGCGGCACTAGCGGGCCCTAAACAAGAGACCCAGTACTTC.

The V gene is TRBV7-8, the J gene TRBJ1-2; 7 positions agree with TRBD1. CDR3 length: 17 residues. Germline V lookup: CDR1 SGHVS, CDR2 FQNEAQ. Unmatched junction bases numbered 14, after V lost 5 bases and J lost 2 bases. CDR3 protein: CASSLRTRDRLNYGYTF. DNA for the CDR3: TGTGCCAGCAGCCTGCGTACCAGGGACAGACTCAACTATGGCTACACCTTC.

V is TRBV11-2 and J is TRBJ2-3, with 13 positions matching TRBD2. V lost 5 bases and J lost 8; bases outside the gene matches: 10. Germline-derived CDR1 and CDR2 are SGHAT and FQNNGV. CDR3 size: 16 residues. The CDR3 protein is CASSPGLAGTLGTQYF. In DNA form, the CDR3 reads TGTGCCAGCAGCCCGGGACTAGCGGGGACCCTTGGTACGCAGTATTTT.

The chain couples TRBV5-1 to TRBJ2-5; no clear D. The J call is uncertain, as TRBJ2-7 better fits the DNA end. Germline values: CDR1 SGHRS, CDR2 YFSETQ. The CDR3 totals 13 residues. CDR3 loop: CASRPGPIYEQYF. CDR3 DNA sequence: TGCGCCAGCAGACCTGGGCCCATCTACGAGCAGTACTTC.

This clone was seen only a few times. V gene TRBV5-4 combines with J gene TRBJ1-2, with 10 bases aligning to TRBD1. This CDR3 has 15 residues. Germline CDR1 is SGHNT and CDR2 is YYREEE (reference sequence). J was trimmed by 2 bases and V by 0 bases; bases with no gene match: 1. CDR3 bases: TGTGCCAGCAGCTTGGCGACAGGGGGCAACTATGGCTACACCTTC. Encoded protein: CASSLATGGNYGYTF.

The chain carries TRBV7-2 and TRBJ2-1, with a possible D match to TRBD2 (6 bases). The germline V gene encodes CDR1 SGHTA and CDR2 FQGNSA. The ends were cut back, 5 bases at V and 12 bases at J, with 14 bases in the middle. This CDR3 region has 12 residues. DNA of the CDR3: TGTGCCAGCAGCACGAGAGCGGGCCGGCAGTTCTTC. Its translation: CASSTRAGRQFF.

The chain employs TRBV19 and TRBJ2-5, with D perhaps TRBD2 (5 bases). The J call may be in error: the DNA end matches TRBJ2-7 better. Germline V gene lookup returns CDR1 LNHDA and CDR2 SQIVND (reference sequence). The CDR3 covers 13 residues. In DNA, the CDR3 is TGTGCCAGTAGTAGAGGGAACTCCTACGAGCAGTACTTC. Its translation is CASSRGNSYEQYF.

V is TRBV5-1 and J is TRBJ2-5; D possibly corresponds to TRBD1 (6 bases). V lost 0 bases, J lost 6 bases, and 9 bases lay in between. The CDR3 consists of 13 residues. Germline loops: CDR1 SGHRS, CDR2 YFSETQ. This chain's CDR3 is CASSLGTVKTQYF. In DNA, the CDR3 is TGCGCCAGCAGCTTGGGGACAGTTAAGACCCAGTACTTC.

This clone was picked up one time. The rearrangement links TRBV2 to TRBJ1-3, with 8 bases fitting TRBD1. The CDR3 sequence is 14 residues long. The junction had 4 bases not matched to a gene; V was cut back by 8 bases and J by 1 base. Per the germline V gene, CDR1 is SNHLY and CDR2 is FYNNEI. The CDR3 nucleotides are TGTGCCAGCGGACAGGGTAGTTCTGGAAACACCATATATTTT. Its translation is CASGQGSSGNTIYF.

This chain joins TRBV28 and TRBJ2-5; TRBD2 matches at 7 bases. The length of the CDR3 is 15 residues. V was pared by 5 bases and J by 4 bases, with 10 bases of the junction left unmatched. Germline V gene data show CDR1 as MDHEN and CDR2 as SYDVKM. CDR3 coding DNA: TGTGCCAGCAGTAAAAAAGCGGGGAGGGCAGAGACCCAGTACTTC. Protein: CASSKKAGRAETQYF.

This clone was observed once. The rearrangement uses TRBV9 and TRBJ2-2, with D perhaps TRBD2 (6 bases). The CDR3 runs to 17 residues. CDR1 and CDR2 from the germline V gene are SGDLS and YYNGEE. Trimming took 4 bases from V and 0 from J, leaving 16 bases between them. The DNA of the CDR3 is TGTGCCAGCAGCCGGGCGCGGGGTACGTCGAACACCGGGGAGCTGTTTTTT. It encodes CASSRARGTSNTGELFF. Full variable domain (remainder filled in from reference TRBV9 and TRBJ2-2): DSGVTQTPKHLITATGQRVTLRCSPRSGDLSVYWYQQSLDQGLQFLIQYYNGEERAKGNILERFSAQQFPDLHSELNLSSLELGDSALYFCASSRARGTSNTGELFFGEGSRLTVL.

V gene TRBV7-6 combines with J gene TRBJ1-6; maybe TRBD1 (6 bases). From germline, CDR1 is SGHVS and CDR2 FNYEAQ. With 1 base removed from V and 6 bases from J, the gap between germline ends came to 13 bases. This CDR3 contains 16 residues. Here the CDR3 reads CASSLGSQGSNSPLHF. The CDR3 nucleotides are TGTGCCAGCAGCTTAGGTTCGCAGGGGTCTAATTCACCCCTCCACTTT.

The chain joins TRBV5-1 to TRBJ1-1, with TRBD1 as a possible D gene (5 bases). From germline, CDR1 is SGHRS and CDR2 YFSETQ. The CDR3 is 15 amino acids. V was shortened by 2 bases and J by 1 base, with 12 bases between the two germline ends. The CDR3 region is CASSLIRAKNTEAFF. DNA of the CDR3: TGCGCCAGCAGCTTAATCAGGGCCAAGAACACTGAAGCTTTCTTT.

The rearrangement uses TRBV6-1 and TRBJ2-3; D not certain. This CDR3 contains 13 residues. Germline CDR1 is MNHNS and CDR2 is SASEGT. Trimming cost V 0 bases and J 6 bases, with 7 bases left between them. As DNA, the CDR3 is TGTGCCAGCAGTGAAGCGCGGTTTGATACGCAGTATTTT. Its protein product is CASSEARFDTQYF.

The chain links TRBV5-1 to TRBJ1-1, with D unresolved. The CDR3 has 15 amino acids. V lost 5 bases, J lost 1 base, and 15 bases lay in between. Germline CDR1 SGHRS, CDR2 YFSETQ. CDR3 sequence: CASRDGVGQNTEAFF. CDR3 nucleotide sequence: TGCGCCAGCAGGGACGGGGTAGGGCAGAACACTGAAGCTTTCTTT.